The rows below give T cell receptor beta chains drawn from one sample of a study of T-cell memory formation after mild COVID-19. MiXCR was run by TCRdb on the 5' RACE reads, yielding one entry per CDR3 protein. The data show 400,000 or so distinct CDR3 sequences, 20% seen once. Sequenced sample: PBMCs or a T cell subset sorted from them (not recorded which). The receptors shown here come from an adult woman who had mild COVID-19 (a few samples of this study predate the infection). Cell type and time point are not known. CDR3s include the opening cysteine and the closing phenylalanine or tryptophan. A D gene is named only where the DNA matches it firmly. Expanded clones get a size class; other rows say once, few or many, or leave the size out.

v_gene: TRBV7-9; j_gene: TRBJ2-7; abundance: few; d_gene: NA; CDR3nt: TGTGCCAGCAGCTTAGGACAGTTGGGCGAGCAGTACTTC; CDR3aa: CASSLGQLGEQYF
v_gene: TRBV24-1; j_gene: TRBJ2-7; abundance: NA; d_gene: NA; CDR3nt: TGTGCCACCAGTGATCCTCGGACCGAGTCCTACGAGCAGTACTTC; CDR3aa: CATSDPRTESYEQYF
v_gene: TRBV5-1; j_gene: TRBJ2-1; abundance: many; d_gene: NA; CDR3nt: TGCGCCAGCAGCCCCGGGGCTAGGTACAATGAGCAGTTCTTC; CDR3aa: CASSPGARYNEQFF
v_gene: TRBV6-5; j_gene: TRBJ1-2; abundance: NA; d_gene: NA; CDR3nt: TGTGCCAGCATATCTACCGTGGGGGGGGGCTTTAGCTATGGCTACACCTTC; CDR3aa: CASISTVGGGFSYGYTF
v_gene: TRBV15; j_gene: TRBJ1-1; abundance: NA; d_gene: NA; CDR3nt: TGTGCCACCAGCAGAGGTGACAGGATGAACACTGAAGCTTTCTTT; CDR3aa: CATSRGDRMNTEAFF
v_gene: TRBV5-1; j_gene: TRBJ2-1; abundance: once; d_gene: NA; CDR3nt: TGCGCCAGCAGCTTGTACGGGGAAGATGAGCAGTTCTTC; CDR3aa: CASSLYGEDEQFF
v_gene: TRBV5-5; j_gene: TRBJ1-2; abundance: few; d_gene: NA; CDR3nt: TGTGCCAGCAGCTTGTCCCACGGGCGGGTCACCTTC; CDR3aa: CASSLSHGRVTF
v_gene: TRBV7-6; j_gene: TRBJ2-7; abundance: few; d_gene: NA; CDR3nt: TGTGCCAGCAGCTCTGTTGTAGCCCTATGGGCAGGGGACATCTACGAGCAGTACTTC; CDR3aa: CASSSVVALWAGDIYEQYF
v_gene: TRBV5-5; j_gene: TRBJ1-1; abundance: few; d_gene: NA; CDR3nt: TGTGCCAGCAGCTTGGGGCAGGGGCGGTACACTGAAGCTTTCTTT; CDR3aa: CASSLGQGRYTEAFF
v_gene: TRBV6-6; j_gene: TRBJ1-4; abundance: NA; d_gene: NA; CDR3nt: TGTGCCAGCAGTAGGCTGGGGGTTGAAAAACTGTTTTTT; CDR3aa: CASSRLGVEKLFF